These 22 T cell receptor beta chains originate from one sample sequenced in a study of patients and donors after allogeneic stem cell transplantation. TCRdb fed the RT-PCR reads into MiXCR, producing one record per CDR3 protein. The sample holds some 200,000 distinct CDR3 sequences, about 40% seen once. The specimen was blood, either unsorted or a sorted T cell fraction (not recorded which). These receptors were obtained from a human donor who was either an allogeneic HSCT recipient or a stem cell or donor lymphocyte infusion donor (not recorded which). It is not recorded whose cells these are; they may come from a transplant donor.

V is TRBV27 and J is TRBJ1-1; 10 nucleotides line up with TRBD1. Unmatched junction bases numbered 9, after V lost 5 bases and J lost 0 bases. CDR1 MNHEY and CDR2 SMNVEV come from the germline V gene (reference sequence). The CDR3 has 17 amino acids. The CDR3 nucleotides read TGTGCCAGCAGTAGGTGGGGACAGGGGTTTATGAACACTGAAGCTTTCTTT. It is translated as CASSRWGQGFMNTEAFF.

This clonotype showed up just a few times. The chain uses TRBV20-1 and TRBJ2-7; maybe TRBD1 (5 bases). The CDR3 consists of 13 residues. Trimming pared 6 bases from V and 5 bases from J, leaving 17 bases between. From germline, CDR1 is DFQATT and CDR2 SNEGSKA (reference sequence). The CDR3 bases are TGCAGTGCCCCGAGCAGGACAAATAACGAGCAGTACTTC. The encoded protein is CSAPSRTNNEQYF.

Here the CDR3 reads CASSQRLGGTGPIRHEQYF. The CDR3 DNA is TGCGCCAGCAGCCAGAGGCTGGGGGGTACCGGGCCTATCCGCCACGAGCAGTACTTC. V gene TRBV4-3 combines with J gene TRBJ2-7; possible D gene TRBD2, 6 bases. V lost 3 bases, J lost 5 bases, and 29 bases lay in between. The CDR3 length is 19 residues. CDR1 LGHNA and CDR2 YSLEER come from the germline V gene.

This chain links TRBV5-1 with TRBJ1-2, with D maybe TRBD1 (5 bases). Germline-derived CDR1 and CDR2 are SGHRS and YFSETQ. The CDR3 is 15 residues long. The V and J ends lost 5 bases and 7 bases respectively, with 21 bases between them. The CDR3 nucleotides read TGCGCCAGCAGTCTTCCGGGACCTACTGGACGTGGCTACACCTTC. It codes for CASSLPGPTGRGYTF. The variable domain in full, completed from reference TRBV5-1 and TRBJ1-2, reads KAGVTQTPRYLIKTRGQQVTLSCSPISGHRSVSWYQQTPGQGLQFLFEYFSETQRNKGNFPGRFSGRQFSNSRSEMNVSTLELGDSALYLCASSLPGPTGRGYTFGSGTRLTVV.

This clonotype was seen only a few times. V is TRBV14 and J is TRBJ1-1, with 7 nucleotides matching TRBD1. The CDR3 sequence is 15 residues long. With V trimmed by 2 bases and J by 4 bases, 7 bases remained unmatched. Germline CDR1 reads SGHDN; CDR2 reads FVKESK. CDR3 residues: CASSQWRGQVTEAFF. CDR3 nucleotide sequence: TGTGCCAGCAGCCAATGGAGGGGGCAAGTCACTGAAGCTTTCTTT.

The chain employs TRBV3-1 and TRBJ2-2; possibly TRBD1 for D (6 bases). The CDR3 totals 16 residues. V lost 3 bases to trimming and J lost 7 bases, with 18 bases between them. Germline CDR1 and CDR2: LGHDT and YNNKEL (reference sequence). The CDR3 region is CASSHDTGPRGGELFF. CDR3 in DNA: TGTGCCAGCAGCCATGACACAGGGCCCCGGGGCGGGGAGCTGTTTTTT.

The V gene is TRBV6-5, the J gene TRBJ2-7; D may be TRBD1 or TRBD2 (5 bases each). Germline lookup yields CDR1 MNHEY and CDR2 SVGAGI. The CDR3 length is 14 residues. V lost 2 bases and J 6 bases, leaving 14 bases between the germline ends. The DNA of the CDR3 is TGTGCCAGCAGTTACGCCGGGACGTCTAGCGAGCAGTACTTC. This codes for CASSYAGTSSEQYF.

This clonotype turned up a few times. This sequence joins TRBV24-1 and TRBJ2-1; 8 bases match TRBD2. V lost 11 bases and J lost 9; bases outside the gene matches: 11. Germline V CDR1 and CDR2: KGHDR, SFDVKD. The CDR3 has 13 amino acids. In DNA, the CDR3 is TGTGCCATCTCACTGGGTGCGGGGGGTGAGCAGTTCTTC. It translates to CAISLGAGGEQFF.

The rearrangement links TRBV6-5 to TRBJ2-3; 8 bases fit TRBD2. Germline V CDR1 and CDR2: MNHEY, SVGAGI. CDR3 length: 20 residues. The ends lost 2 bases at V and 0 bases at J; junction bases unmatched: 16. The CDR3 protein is CASSYRGTTSAKLSTDTQYF. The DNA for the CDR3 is TGTGCCAGCAGTTACAGGGGGACGACTAGCGCCAAACTCAGCACAGATACGCAGTATTTT.

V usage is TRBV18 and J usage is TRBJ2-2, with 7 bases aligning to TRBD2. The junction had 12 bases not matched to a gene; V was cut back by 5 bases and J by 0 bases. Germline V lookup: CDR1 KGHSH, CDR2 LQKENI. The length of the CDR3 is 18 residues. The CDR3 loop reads CASSTINPGLPNTGELFF. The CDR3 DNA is TGTGCCAGCTCAACCATTAATCCGGGACTACCGAACACCGGGGAGCTGTTTTTT.

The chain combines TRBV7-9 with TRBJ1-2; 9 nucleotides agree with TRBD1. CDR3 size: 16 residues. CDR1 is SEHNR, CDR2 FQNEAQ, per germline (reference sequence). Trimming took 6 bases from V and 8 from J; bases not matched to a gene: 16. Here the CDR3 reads CASRPTTGGAVNGYTF. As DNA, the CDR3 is TGTGCCAGCAGGCCAACCACAGGGGGCGCCGTCAACGGCTACACCTTC. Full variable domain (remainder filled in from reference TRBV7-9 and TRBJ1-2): DTGVSQNPRHKITKRGQNVTFRCDPISEHNRLYWYRQTLGQGPEFLTYFQNEAQLEKSRLLSDRFSAERPKGSFSTLEIQRTEQGDSAMYLCASRPTTGGAVNGYTFGSGTRLTVV.

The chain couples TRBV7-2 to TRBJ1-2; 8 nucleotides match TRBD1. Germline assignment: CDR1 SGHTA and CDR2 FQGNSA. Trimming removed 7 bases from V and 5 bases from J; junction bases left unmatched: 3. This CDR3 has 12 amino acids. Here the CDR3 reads CASTGQGYGYTF. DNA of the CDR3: TGTGCCAGCACCGGACAGGGATATGGCTACACCTTC. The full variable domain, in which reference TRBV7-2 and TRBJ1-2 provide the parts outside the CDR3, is GAGVSQSPSNKVTEKGKDVELRCDPISGHTALYWYRQSLGQGLEFLIYFQGNSAPDKSGLPSDRFSAERTGGSVSTLTIQRTQQEDSAVYLCASTGQGYGYTFGSGTRLTVV.

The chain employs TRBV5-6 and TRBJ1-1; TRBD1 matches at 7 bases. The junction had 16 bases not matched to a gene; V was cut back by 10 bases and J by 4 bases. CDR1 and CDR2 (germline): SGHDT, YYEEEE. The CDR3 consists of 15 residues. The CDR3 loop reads CASGTRGRPRTEAFF. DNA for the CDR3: TGTGCCTCCGGGACGAGGGGGCGACCCCGCACTGAAGCTTTCTTT.

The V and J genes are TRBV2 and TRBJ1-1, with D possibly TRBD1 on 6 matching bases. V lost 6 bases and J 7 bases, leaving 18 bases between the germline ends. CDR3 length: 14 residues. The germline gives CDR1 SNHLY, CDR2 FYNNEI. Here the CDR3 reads CASSPDPGANEAFF. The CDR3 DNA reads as TGTGCCAGCAGCCCCGATCCGGGGGCGAATGAAGCTTTCTTT.

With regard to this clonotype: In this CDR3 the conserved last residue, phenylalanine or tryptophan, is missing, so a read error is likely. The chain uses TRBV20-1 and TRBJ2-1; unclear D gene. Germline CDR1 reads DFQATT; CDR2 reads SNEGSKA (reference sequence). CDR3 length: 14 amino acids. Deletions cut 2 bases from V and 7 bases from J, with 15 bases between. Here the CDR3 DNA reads TGCAGTGCTAGAACCCCTCGCGGTTGGAATGAGCAGTTCTCC. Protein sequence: CSARTPRGWNEQFS.

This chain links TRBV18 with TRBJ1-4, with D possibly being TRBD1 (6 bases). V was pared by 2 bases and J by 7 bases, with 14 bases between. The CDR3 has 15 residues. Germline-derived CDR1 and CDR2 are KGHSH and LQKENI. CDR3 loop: CASSPSNRAVEKLFF. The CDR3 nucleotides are TGTGCCAGCTCACCATCTAACAGGGCAGTTGAAAAACTGTTTTTT.

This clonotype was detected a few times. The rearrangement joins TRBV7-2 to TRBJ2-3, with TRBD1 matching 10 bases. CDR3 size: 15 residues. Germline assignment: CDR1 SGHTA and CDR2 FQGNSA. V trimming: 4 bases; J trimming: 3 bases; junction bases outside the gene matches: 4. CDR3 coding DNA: TGTGCCAGCAGCTCCCCGGACAGGGGGACAGATACGCAGTATTTT. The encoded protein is CASSSPDRGTDTQYF.

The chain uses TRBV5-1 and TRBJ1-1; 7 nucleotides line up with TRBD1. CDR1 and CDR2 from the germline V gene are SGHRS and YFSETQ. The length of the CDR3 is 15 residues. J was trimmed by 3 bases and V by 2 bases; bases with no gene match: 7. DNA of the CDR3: TGCGCCAGCAGCTTCCATGACAGGGAGTACACTGAAGCTTTCTTT. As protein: CASSFHDREYTEAFF.

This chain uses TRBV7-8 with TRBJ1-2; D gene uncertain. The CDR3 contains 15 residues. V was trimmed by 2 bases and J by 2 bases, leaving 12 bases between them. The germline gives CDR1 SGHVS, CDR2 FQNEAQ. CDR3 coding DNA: TGTGCCAGCAGCTTATTTTCTAAGGAGAACTATGGCTACACCTTC. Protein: CASSLFSKENYGYTF.

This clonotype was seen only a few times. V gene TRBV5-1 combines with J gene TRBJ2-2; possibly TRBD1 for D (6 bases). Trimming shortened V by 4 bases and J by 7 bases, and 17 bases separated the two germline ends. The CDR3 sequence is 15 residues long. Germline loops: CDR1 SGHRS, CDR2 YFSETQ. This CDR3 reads CASSREPGHRGELFF. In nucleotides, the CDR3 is TGCGCCAGCAGCCGAGAACCGGGACATCGCGGGGAGCTGTTTTTT.

The CDR3 coding sequence is TGTGCCAGCAGTCGGGAGACAGGGCGGCCGGTCTATGGCTACACCTTC. Its protein product is CASSRETGRPVYGYTF. The chain couples TRBV12-3 or TRBV12-4 to TRBJ1-2; 7 positions agree with TRBD1. With V trimmed by 5 bases and J by 4 bases, 13 bases remained unmatched. The CDR3 is 16 amino acids.

In DNA, the CDR3 is TGTGCCAGCAGCCCTCCCCCCCCTCATTACAATGAGCAGTTCTTC. Its translation is CASSPPPPHYNEQFF. This chain connects TRBV5-6 to TRBJ2-1, with D hard to call. The germline V and J ends were trimmed by 4 bases and 4 bases, with 15 bases remaining between them. CDR1 SGHDT and CDR2 YYEEEE come from the germline V gene. CDR3 length: 15 amino acids.